This paragraph covers one T cell receptor beta chain sequence. These data belong to a study of blood T cells in healthy people across ages. Germline-derived CDR1 and CDR2 are GTSNPN and SVGIG (reference sequence). V dropped 3 bases and J dropped 2; count of bases not matched to a gene: 0. The CDR3 loop spans 12 amino acids. Then a second PCR, running about 6 to 12 cycles, was carried out with a sample-barcoded 5' primer and a J-beta primer mix. Using its own MiXCR run on the 5' RACE reads, TCRdb lists one record per CDR3 protein. The table has about 830,000 distinct CDR3 sequences, approximately 67% seen once; the top ten hold 25% to 30%.

This receptor was taken from a man between 25 and 39 years old in good health. The sample was blood. The gene calls are TRBV30 and TRBJ2-7; the match to TRBD1 covers 8 bases. CDR3 protein: CAWRTGAYEQYF. For the CDR3, the DNA is TGTGCCTGGAGGACAGGGGCCTACGAGCAGTACTTC.